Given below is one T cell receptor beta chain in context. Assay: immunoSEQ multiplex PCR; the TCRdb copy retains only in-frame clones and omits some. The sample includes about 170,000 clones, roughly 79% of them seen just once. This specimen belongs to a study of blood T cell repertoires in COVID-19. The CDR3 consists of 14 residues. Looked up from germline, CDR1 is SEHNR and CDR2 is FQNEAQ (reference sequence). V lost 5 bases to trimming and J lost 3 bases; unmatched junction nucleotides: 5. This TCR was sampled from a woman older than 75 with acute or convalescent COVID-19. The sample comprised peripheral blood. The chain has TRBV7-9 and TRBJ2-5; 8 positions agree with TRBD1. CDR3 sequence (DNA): TGTGCCAGCAGCGTCGACAGGGGCAAAGAGACCCAGTACTTC. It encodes CASSVDRGKETQYF.